Below are 28 T cell receptor beta chains sequenced from a single sample in a study of blood T cells in healthy people across ages. For the second PCR, which ran for roughly 6 to 11 cycles, a sample-barcoded 5' primer and a J-beta primer mix were used. Each CDR3 protein is one row after TCRdb ran MiXCR on the 5' RACE reads. The data hold around 500,000 distinct CDR3 sequences, with roughly a quarter observed a single time. These data are also associated with another study on T cells of mothers and their children.

The sequencing input was blood. These receptors originate from a boy younger than 10 in good health.

The CDR3 region is CASSLLGTYEQYF. The CDR3 DNA sequence: TGTGCCAGCAGCTTACTAGGGACCTACGAGCAGTACTTC. The chain has TRBV13 and TRBJ2-7; D not resolved. The V gene's germline CDR1 is PRHDT and CDR2 FYEKMQ (reference sequence). The V end lost 2 bases, the J end lost 2 bases, and 7 bases lay between the germline ends. This CDR3 has 13 residues.

The chain links TRBV29-1 to TRBJ2-1; weak D call: TRBD2 (5 bases). Trimming stripped 0 bases from V and 4 bases from J, with 19 bases between. Germline V gene sequence: CDR1 SQVTM, CDR2 ANQGSEA. The CDR3 is 17 amino acids. In nucleotides, the CDR3 is TGCAGCGTTGAAGATAGGAGATTCAGCGGAACTTACAATGAGCAGTTCTTC. Protein sequence: CSVEDRRFSGTYNEQFF.

The rearrangement uses TRBV6-5 and TRBJ2-1; D is ambiguous. V dropped 4 bases and J dropped 7 bases, with 17 bases sitting between them. The CDR3 is 15 residues long. CDR1 and CDR2 (germline): MNHEY, SVGAGI. This chain's CDR3 is CASSFHRSLDNEQFF. The CDR3 DNA sequence: TGTGCCAGCAGTTTCCACCGGAGCCTAGATAATGAGCAGTTCTTC.

This chain links TRBV7-2 with TRBJ1-1; D is ambiguous. Germline assignment: CDR1 SGHTA and CDR2 FQGNSA. CDR3 length: 13 residues. V lost 6 bases and J lost 3, with 11 bases in between. In DNA, the CDR3 is TGTGCCAGCAGGCCCGGCGCCGACACTGAAGCTTTCTTT. Translation gives CASRPGADTEAFF.

The chain links TRBV6-1 to TRBJ2-5; 16 bases align to TRBD2. J was trimmed by 5 bases and V by 5 bases; bases with no gene match: 8. The CDR3 totals 17 residues. Germline-derived CDR1 and CDR2 are MNHNS and SASEGT. CDR3 residues: CASSRLGLAGGKETQYF. The CDR3, as DNA: TGTGCCAGCAGTCGCCTGGGACTAGCGGGAGGGAAGGAGACCCAGTACTTC.

The chain has TRBV19 and TRBJ2-7; maybe TRBD2 (6 bases). CDR1 is LNHDA, CDR2 SQIVND, per germline (reference sequence). This CDR3 has 11 residues. The V gene lost 7 bases and the J gene lost 6 bases, with 10 bases spanning the gap. The CDR3 protein is CASTGGVEQYF. Written as DNA, the CDR3 is TGTGCCAGTACGGGCGGGGTCGAGCAGTACTTC.

The chain joins TRBV11-2 to TRBJ2-5; D is perhaps TRBD1 (5 bases). The length of the CDR3 is 12 residues. In germline, CDR1 is SGHAT, CDR2 FQNNGV. The V end lost 0 bases, the J end lost 8 bases, and 7 bases lay between the germline ends. CDR3: CASSLEGRTQYF. DNA of the CDR3: TGTGCCAGCAGCTTAGAGGGGCGAACCCAGTACTTC.

The V and J genes are TRBV10-3 and TRBJ1-1, with TRBD1 as a possible D gene (5 bases). Germline-derived CDR1 and CDR2 are ENHRY and SYGVKD. V lost 1 base and J lost 1, with 7 bases in between. The CDR3 has 14 amino acids. The CDR3 sequence is CAISELGGNTEAFF. CDR3 DNA: TGTGCCATCAGTGAGTTGGGGGGGAACACTGAAGCTTTCTTT.

The chain has TRBV5-1 and TRBJ1-5; TRBD1 agrees at 10 bases. Trimming took 0 bases from V and 3 from J; bases not matched to a gene: 15. Germline CDR1 SGHRS, CDR2 YFSETQ. This CDR3 contains 20 residues. For the CDR3, the DNA is TGCGCCAGCAGCTTGGCCGGTAGCAGGACAGGGGGTCCCTTCAATCAGCCCCAGCATTTT. It encodes CASSLAGSRTGGPFNQPQHF.

This clonotype has a handful of counts. The rearrangement uses TRBV5-1 and TRBJ2-7; 9 bases fit TRBD1. The CDR3 loop spans 13 amino acids. The V and J ends lost 4 bases and 9 bases, in that order; junction bases with no gene match: 8. Germline lookup yields CDR1 SGHRS and CDR2 YFSETQ. CDR3 nucleotides: TGCGCCAGCAGCGGCCAGGACAGGGGTAGGCAGTACTTC. This encodes CASSGQDRGRQYF.

This clonotype was detected a few times. This rearrangement joins TRBV5-1 to TRBJ2-6, with 7 bases matching TRBD2. The V gene's germline CDR1 is SGHRS and CDR2 YFSETQ. J lost 1 base, V lost 6 bases, and 4 bases had no gene match. This CDR3 spans 15 amino acids. The CDR3 DNA sequence: TGCGCCAGCACCATGGGGGGGTCTGGGGCCAACGTCCTGACTTTC. Protein sequence: CASTMGGSGANVLTF.

The chain combines TRBV4-1 with TRBJ2-3; D possibly matches TRBD1 or TRBD2 (5 bases each). The germline gives CDR1 MGHRA, CDR2 YSYEKL. This CDR3 contains 16 residues. With 3 bases removed from V and 1 base from J, the gap between germline ends came to 14 bases. The CDR3 loop reads CASSQLMGVGTDTQYF. CDR3 nucleotides: TGCGCCAGCAGCCAGCTGATGGGGGTAGGCACAGATACGCAGTATTTT.

This clonotype has just a few counts. The V call is TRBV2, the J call TRBJ2-1, with TRBD2 matching 11 bases. The CDR3 length is 15 residues. The germline V gene has CDR1 SNHLY and CDR2 FYNNEI. After removal of 7 bases from V and 3 bases from J, the junction contained 5 bases not matched to a gene. CDR3 amino acids: CASIPGTSGYNEQFF. The CDR3 nucleotides are TGTGCCAGCATCCCCGGGACTAGCGGCTACAATGAGCAGTTCTTC.

In DNA, the CDR3 is TGCAGTGCTAGAGCTAGCGGAACTTCTGGGGCCAACGTCCTGACTTTC. This gives the protein CSARASGTSGANVLTF. V usage is TRBV20-1 and J usage is TRBJ2-6; 7 nucleotides align to TRBD2. CDR1 DFQATT and CDR2 SNEGSKA come from the germline V gene (reference sequence). The V and J ends lost 1 base and 1 base, in that order; junction bases with no gene match: 4. The CDR3 sequence is 16 residues long.

This rearrangement joins TRBV7-8 to TRBJ2-1; D is unclear. The germline V gene encodes CDR1 SGHVS and CDR2 FQNEAQ. The CDR3 has 16 residues. The V end lost 3 bases, the J end lost 0 bases, and 12 bases lay between the germline ends. In DNA form, the CDR3 reads TGTGCCAGCAGCTTGGATACCCTTCTCTCCTACAATGAGCAGTTCTTC. Amino acids: CASSLDTLLSYNEQFF.

The chain joins TRBV5-1 to TRBJ2-2; maybe TRBD2 (6 bases). In germline, CDR1 is SGHRS, CDR2 YFSETQ. This CDR3 has 17 residues. Trimming removed 3 bases from V and 3 bases from J, with 18 bases in between. The CDR3 sequence is CASSSSGGRDYTGELFF. In nucleotides, the CDR3 is TGCGCCAGCAGCTCTTCGGGCGGCCGGGACTACACCGGGGAGCTGTTTTTT.

The rearrangement uses TRBV6-1 and TRBJ2-7; D may correspond to TRBD1 or TRBD2 (5 bases each). Germline CDR1 MNHNS, CDR2 SASEGT. CDR3 size: 14 residues. V was pared by 6 bases and J by 3 bases, with 15 bases between. In DNA form, the CDR3 reads TGTGCCAGCAGGGGCCGGGACGGGGACTACGAGCAGTACTTC. The encoded protein is CASRGRDGDYEQYF.

The chain carries TRBV20-1 and TRBJ1-6; tentatively, D is TRBD1 (6 bases). The V and J ends lost 1 base and 8 bases respectively, with 12 bases between them. There are 14 residues in the CDR3. Germline V CDR1 and CDR2: DFQATT, SNEGSKA (reference sequence). The CDR3 sequence is CSARATGFDSPLHF. The DNA of the CDR3 is TGCAGTGCTAGAGCCACAGGGTTCGATTCACCCCTCCACTTT.

This clonotype came up a few times. The junction differs from germline at one of its ends, possibly a read error. The chain couples TRBV9 to TRBJ2-1; D is undetermined. This CDR3 spans 12 amino acids. CDR1 is SGDLS, CDR2 YYNGEE, per germline. In DNA, the CDR3 is TGTGCCAGCGGCGTAGACGACAATGAGCAGTTCTTC. The encoded protein is CASGVDDNEQFF.

V is TRBV7-9 and J is TRBJ1-1, with D possibly matching TRBD1 (5 bases). Germline V gives CDR1 SEHNR, CDR2 FQNEAQ (reference sequence). Trimming stripped 2 bases from V and 5 bases from J, with 15 bases between. CDR3 length equals 15 residues. The CDR3, as DNA: TGTGCCAGCAGCTTATCGGCAGGGATAGATACTGAAGCTTTCTTT. This codes for CASSLSAGIDTEAFF.

The rearrangement uses TRBV6-2 or TRBV6-3 and TRBJ2-1; 15 nucleotides line up with TRBD2. V shed 6 bases, J shed 8 bases, and the junction held 11 bases outside the gene matches. This CDR3 has 17 amino acids. The germline V gene has CDR1 MNHEY and CDR2 SVGEGT. The CDR3 nucleotides are TGTGCCAGCAGCCTCGGACTAGCGGGGGGGCCACGTCATGAGCAGTTCTTC. Amino acids: CASSLGLAGGPRHEQFF.

This chain links TRBV20-1 with TRBJ2-4; the D gene could be TRBD1 or TRBD2 (5 bases each). This CDR3 has 12 amino acids. V gave up 3 bases and J gave up 8 bases, with 11 bases separating them. Germline loops: CDR1 DFQATT, CDR2 SNEGSKA (reference sequence). CDR3 loop: CSARTVSDIQYF. For the CDR3, the DNA is TGCAGTGCTAGGACAGTTAGCGACATTCAGTACTTC.

This clonotype was counted only a few times. The V call is TRBV7-6, the J call TRBJ2-4; no firm D call. The CDR3 runs to 11 residues. CDR1 and CDR2 from the germline V gene are SGHVS and FNYEAQ. Trimming left V 5 bases short and J 15 bases short, with 14 bases between. CDR3 in DNA: TGTGCCAGCAGCCCCTCAGGCATGACGTACTTC. This encodes CASSPSGMTYF.

The sample holds a few counts of this clonotype. The J gene is TRBJ1-1, the V gene TRBV12-3 or TRBV12-4; TRBD1 matches 7 bases. The CDR3 consists of 15 residues. J was trimmed by 4 bases and V by 5 bases; bases with no gene match: 10. The CDR3 is CASSRRTGGPTEAFF. The CDR3 nucleotides are TGTGCCAGCAGTCGACGGACAGGAGGACCCACTGAAGCTTTCTTT.

The chain joins TRBV5-6 to TRBJ2-6, with a possible D match to TRBD2 (6 bases). Per the germline V gene, CDR1 is SGHDT and CDR2 is YYEEEE. The CDR3 covers 17 residues. Trimming left V 3 bases short and J 0 bases short, with 13 bases between. The DNA for the CDR3 is TGTGCCAGCAGCTGGTGGGGACTCAGCTCTGGGGCCAACGTCCTGACTTTC. This encodes CASSWWGLSSGANVLTF.

V usage is TRBV6-6 and J usage is TRBJ2-5; 7 bases line up with TRBD1. CDR3 size: 14 residues. Germline V gene sequence: CDR1 MNHNY, CDR2 SVGAGI (reference sequence). After removal of 5 bases from V and 6 bases from J, the junction contained 9 bases not matched to a gene. The CDR3 bases are TGTGCCAGCAGTCCCCCGGGACAGCCGAAGACCCAGTACTTC. Encoded protein: CASSPPGQPKTQYF.

The chain joins TRBV21-1 to TRBJ2-5; TRBD2, as called in the table, went unchecked against the DNA. The J call may be wrong; the DNA end is better matched by TRBJ2-1. TRBV21-1 has pseudogene status. The CDR3 loop spans 16 amino acids. CDR3 in DNA: TGTGCCAGCAGCAAAATCCGCGGGAGTCCCTACAATGAGCAGTTCTTC. It specifies CASSKIRGSPYNEQFF.

This clonotype was recorded a few times. The V gene is TRBV7-8, the J gene TRBJ2-1; D not certain. This CDR3 has 14 residues. V lost 2 bases, J lost 10 bases, and 15 bases lay in between. Germline CDR1 and CDR2: SGHVS and FQNEAQ. This chain's CDR3 is CASSLLSPRREQFF. For the CDR3, the DNA is TGTGCCAGCAGCTTACTGAGTCCTCGAAGAGAGCAGTTCTTC.